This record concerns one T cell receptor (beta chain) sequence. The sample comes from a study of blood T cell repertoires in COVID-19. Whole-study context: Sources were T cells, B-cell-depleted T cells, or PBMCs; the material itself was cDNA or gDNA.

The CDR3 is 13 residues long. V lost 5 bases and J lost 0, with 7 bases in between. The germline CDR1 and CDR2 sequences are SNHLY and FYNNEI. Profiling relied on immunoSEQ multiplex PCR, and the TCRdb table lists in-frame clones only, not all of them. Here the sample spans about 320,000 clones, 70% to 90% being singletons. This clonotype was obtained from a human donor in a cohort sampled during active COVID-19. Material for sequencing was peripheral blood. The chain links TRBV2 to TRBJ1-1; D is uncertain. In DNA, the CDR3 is TGTGCCAGCAGTACAGATATGAACACTGAAGCTTTCTTT. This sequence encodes CASSTDMNTEAFF.